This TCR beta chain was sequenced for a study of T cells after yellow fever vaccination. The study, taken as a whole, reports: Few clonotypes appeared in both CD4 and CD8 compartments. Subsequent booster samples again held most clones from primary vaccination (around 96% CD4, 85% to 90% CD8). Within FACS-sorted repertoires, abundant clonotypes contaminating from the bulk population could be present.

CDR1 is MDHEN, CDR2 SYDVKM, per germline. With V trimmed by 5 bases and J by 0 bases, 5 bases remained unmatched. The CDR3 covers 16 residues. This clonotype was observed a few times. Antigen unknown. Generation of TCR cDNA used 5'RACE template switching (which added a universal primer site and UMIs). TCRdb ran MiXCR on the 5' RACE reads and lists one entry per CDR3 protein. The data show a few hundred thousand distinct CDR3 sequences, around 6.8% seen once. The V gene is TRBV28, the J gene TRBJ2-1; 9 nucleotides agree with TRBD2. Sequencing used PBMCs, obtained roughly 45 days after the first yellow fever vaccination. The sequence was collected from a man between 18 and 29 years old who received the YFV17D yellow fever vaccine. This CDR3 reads CASSPGRGGSYNEQFF. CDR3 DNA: TGTGCCAGCAGTCCAGGGCGGGGGGGCTCCTACAATGAGCAGTTCTTC.